The entry that follows covers one T cell receptor (beta chain) sequence. Antigen specificity is unknown. CD8+CD57+ cell expansion had been shown by flow cytometry in patients chosen for sequencing. Each patient gave a blood sample that was collected before any therapy had been received. CDR3 and TCR beta VDJ profiling relied on a genomic DNA template. TCRdb reprocessed the reads via MiXCR and lists one record per CDR3 protein. The profile shows more than 250,000 distinct CDR3 sequences, about 80% of them singletons. These data come from a study of CD8+CD57+ T cells in acquired aplastic anemia. Across the whole study: DNA recovered from sorted CD4+ and CD8+ cells had a mean of about 3.5 ug.

Study-wide results and limits: No significant patient-versus-control difference appeared in CD8+ Simpson's diversity. Patients and controls shared over 25 CD8+ CDR3 sequences, highly expressed in patients.

Trimming removed 3 bases from V and 12 bases from J, with 22 bases in between. This CDR3 contains 15 residues. Per the germline V gene, CDR1 is SGDLS and CDR2 is YYNGEE. The TCR originated in a human donor with aplastic anemia. The source material was sorted CD4+, CD8+, or CD8+CD57+ T cells (not recorded which) from PBMCs. The rearrangement links TRBV9 to TRBJ2-1, with TRBD2 as a possible D gene (7 bases). CDR3 nucleotide sequence: TGTGCCAGCAGCGGGGAGGGGGGGTCCACTGAAGCGCAGTTCTTC. It yields the protein CASSGEGGSTEAQFF.